A selection of T cell receptor beta chains follows, all from one sample in a study of CD8+CD57+ T cells in acquired aplastic anemia. TCRdb used MiXCR to reprocess the reads, holding one entry per CDR3 protein. The data hold approximately 200,000 distinct CDR3 sequences, with about 64% observed a single time. Sequencing was performed on sorted CD4+, CD8+, or CD8+CD57+ T cells (not recorded which) from PBMCs. Receptors were obtained from a human donor with severe aplastic anemia or a healthy control (not recorded which). CDR3s include the opening cysteine and the closing phenylalanine or tryptophan. Fields, in order: J gene, V gene, CDR3 protein.

>TRBJ2-1|TRBV19
CASNLAASSYNEQFF
>TRBJ2-7|TRBV7-8
CASSPSLGIGAFEQYF
>TRBJ1-1|TRBV29-1
CSVTDTASGYF
>TRBJ2-7|TRBV20-1
CSAKGTAFYEQYF
>TRBJ2-7|TRBV9
CASSVGGHREQYF
>TRBJ2-1|TRBV25-1
CASKSGHYNEQFF
>TRBJ2-2|TRBV7-9
CASSLAWVGELFF
>TRBJ2-5|TRBV7-9
CASSSSGETQYF
>TRBJ2-7|TRBV2
CASRDRGHEQYF
>TRBJ2-7|TRBV10-1
CASSESTSGYEQYF
>TRBJ2-2|TRBV2
CASSEAAGGELFF
>TRBJ2-3|TRBV7-6
CASSPLAVVSDTQYF
>TRBJ1-2|TRBV19
CASLGLSGYTF
>TRBJ1-1|TRBV7-6
CASSSQSFTEAFF
>TRBJ1-2|TRBV10-3
CAISEPGTGVIGYTF
>TRBJ2-4|TRBV20-1
CSARDKAGPIQYF
>TRBJ1-1|TRBV19
CASSIGGGTETFF
>TRBJ2-7|TRBV7-8
CASSLDLAGAYEQYF
>TRBJ2-7|TRBV2
CASRRQVYEQYF
>TRBJ2-3|TRBV2
CASRVQAATQYF
>TRBJ1-4|TRBV7-9
CASSLVVGQNEKLFF
>TRBJ2-3|TRBV5-5
CASSFRRLAGNTDTQYF
>TRBJ1-4|TRBV7-6
CASSPKISNEKLFF
>TRBJ2-7|TRBV5-1
CASSWGTGGSYEQYF
>TRBJ2-4|TRBV7-9
CASSPPTSGGGGAKNIQYF
>TRBJ2-2|TRBV7-9
CASSRLAGVGNTGELFF
>TRBJ1-2|TRBV2
CASSWTASYGYTF
>TRBJ1-2|TRBV19
CASSILGANCGYTF
>TRBJ1-2|TRBV19
CASRLQQVSYGYTF
>TRBJ2-1|TRBV7-9
CASSQDSYNNEQFF
>TRBJ1-1|TRBV7-8
CASSSPLTGQKAFF
>TRBJ2-4|TRBV6-1
CASSEARNLAKNIQYF